The subject of this entry is one TCR beta chain. After extraction with the RNeasy kit, 0.5 to 1 ug of the RNA was reverse transcribed using random hexamers. Amplification of the TCR beta CDR3 was carried out by immunoSEQ multiplex PCR, which spanned a total of 54 Vbeta and 13 Jbeta segments. TCRdb ran MiXCR on the immunoSEQ multiplex PCR reads and lists one entry per CDR3 protein. The data contain 65,000 to 75,000 distinct CDR3 sequences, 95% of them seen just once; the ten biggest clones take up 0.2% to 0.3%. The sample belongs to a study of CD8 T cells in Susac syndrome. Healthy donors served as the controls. They were matched for age and sex. Trimming removed 0 bases at V and 4 bases at J, with 13 bases between. This CDR3 has 15 residues. Germline V gene sequence: CDR1 SGHRS, CDR2 YFSETQ.

Sequencing was done on a sample of CD8+ T cells from PBMCs. This sequence joins TRBV5-1 and TRBJ1-2, with D unresolved. This receptor was obtained from a human donor in good health. The CDR3 DNA reads as TGCGCCAGCAGCTTGGAACCGGGCAACACCTATGGCTACACCTTC. This gives the protein CASSLEPGNTYGYTF.